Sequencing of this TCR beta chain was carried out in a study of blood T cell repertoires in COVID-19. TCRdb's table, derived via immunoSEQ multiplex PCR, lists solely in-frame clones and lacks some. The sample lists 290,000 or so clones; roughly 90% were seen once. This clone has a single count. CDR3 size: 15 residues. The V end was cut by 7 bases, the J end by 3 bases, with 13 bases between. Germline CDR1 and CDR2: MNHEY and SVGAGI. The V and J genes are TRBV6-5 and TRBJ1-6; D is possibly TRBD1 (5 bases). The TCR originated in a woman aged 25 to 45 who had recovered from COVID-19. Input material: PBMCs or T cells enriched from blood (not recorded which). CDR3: CASNFRESYNSPLHF. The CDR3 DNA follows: TGTGCCAGCAACTTCAGGGAAAGCTATAATTCACCCCTCCACTTT.